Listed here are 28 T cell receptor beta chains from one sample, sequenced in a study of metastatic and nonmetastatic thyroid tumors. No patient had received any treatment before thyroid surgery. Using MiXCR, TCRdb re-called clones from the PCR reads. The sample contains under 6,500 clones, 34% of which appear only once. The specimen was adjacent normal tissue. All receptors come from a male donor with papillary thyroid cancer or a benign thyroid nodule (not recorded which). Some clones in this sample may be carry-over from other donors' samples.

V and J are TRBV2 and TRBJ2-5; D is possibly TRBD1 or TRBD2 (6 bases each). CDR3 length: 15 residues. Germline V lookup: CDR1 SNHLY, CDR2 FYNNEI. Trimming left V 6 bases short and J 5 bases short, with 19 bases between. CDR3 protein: CASRKNRAGMETQYF. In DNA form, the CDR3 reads TGTGCCAGCAGAAAAAACAGGGCGGGGATGGAGACCCAGTACTTC.

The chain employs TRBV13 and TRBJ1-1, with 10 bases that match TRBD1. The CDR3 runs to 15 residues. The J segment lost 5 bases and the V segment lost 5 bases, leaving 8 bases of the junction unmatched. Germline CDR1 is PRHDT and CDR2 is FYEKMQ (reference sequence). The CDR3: CASSRQGAFGTEAFF. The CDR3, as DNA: TGTGCCAGCAGCCGACAGGGGGCATTTGGAACTGAAGCTTTCTTT.

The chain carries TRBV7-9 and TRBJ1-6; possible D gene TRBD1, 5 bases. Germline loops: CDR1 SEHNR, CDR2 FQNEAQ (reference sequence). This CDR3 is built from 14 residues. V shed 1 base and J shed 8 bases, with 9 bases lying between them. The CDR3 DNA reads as TGTGCCAGCAGCTTAGTTCGGGGGGATTCACCCCTCCACTTT. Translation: CASSLVRGDSPLHF.

The CDR3 DNA follows: TGTGCCAGCAGCCGTACAGGGGATGGCTACACCTTC. Encoded protein: CASSRTGDGYTF. The chain couples TRBV11-2 to TRBJ1-2, with 7 bases lining up with TRBD1. CDR3 length equals 12 residues. V was clipped by 5 bases and J by 6 bases; unmatched bases: 3. CDR1 and CDR2 (germline): SGHAT, FQNNGV.

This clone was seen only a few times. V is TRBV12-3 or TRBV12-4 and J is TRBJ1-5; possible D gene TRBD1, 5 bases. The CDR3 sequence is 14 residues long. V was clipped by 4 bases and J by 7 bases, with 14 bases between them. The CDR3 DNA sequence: TGTGCCAGCAGTTCGACAGCGAAAAACCAGCCCCAGCATTTT. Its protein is CASSSTAKNQPQHF.

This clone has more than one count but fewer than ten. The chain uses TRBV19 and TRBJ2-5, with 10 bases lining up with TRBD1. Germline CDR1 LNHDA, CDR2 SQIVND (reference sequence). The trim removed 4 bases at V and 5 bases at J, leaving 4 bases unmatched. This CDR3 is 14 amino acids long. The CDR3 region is CASSTTGGFETQYF. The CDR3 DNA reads TGTGCCAGTAGTACGACAGGGGGCTTTGAGACCCAGTACTTC.

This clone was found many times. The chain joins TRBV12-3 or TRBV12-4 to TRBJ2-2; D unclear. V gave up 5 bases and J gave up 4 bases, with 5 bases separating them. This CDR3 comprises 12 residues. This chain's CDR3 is CASSRPTGELFF. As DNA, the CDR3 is TGTGCCAGCAGTCGACCCACCGGGGAGCTGTTTTTT.

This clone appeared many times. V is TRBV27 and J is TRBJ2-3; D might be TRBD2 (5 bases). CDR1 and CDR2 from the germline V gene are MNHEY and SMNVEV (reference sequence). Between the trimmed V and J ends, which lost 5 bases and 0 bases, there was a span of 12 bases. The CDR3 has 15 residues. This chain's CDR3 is CASSGGGSSTDTQYF. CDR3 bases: TGTGCCAGCAGTGGAGGCGGATCTAGCACAGATACGCAGTATTTT.

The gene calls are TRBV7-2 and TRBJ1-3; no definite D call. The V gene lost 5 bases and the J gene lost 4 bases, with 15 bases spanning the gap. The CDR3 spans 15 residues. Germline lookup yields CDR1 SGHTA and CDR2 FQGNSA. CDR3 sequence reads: CASSPNTGRGNTIYF. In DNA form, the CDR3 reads TGTGCCAGCAGCCCGAACACCGGCCGGGGAAACACCATATATTTT.

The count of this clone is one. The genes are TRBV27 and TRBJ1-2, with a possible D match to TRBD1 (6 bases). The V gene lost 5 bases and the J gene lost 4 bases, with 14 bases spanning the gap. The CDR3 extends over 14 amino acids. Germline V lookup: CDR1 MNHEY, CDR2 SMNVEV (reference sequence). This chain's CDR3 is CASSPLQGLYGYTF. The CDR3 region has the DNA TGTGCCAGCAGTCCTCTCCAGGGGCTCTATGGCTACACCTTC.

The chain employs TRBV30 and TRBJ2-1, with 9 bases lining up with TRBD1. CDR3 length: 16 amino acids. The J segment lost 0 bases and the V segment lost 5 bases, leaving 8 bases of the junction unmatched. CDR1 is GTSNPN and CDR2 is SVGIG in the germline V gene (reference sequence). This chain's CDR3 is CAWAQSDRGSYNEQFF. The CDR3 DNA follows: TGTGCCTGGGCTCAGTCGGACAGGGGCTCCTACAATGAGCAGTTCTTC.

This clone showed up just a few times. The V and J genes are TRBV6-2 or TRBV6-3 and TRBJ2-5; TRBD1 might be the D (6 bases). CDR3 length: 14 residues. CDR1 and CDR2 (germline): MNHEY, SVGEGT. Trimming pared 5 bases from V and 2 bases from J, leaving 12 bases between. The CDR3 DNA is TGTGCCAGCAGTCTCCTCGGACAGCAAGAGACCCAGTACTTC. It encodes CASSLLGQQETQYF.

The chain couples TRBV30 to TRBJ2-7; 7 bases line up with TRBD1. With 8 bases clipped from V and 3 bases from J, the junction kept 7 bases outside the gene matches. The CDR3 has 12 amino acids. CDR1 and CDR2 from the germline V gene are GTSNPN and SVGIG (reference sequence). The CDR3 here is CALYRDSYEQYF. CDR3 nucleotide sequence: TGTGCCCTATACCGGGACAGCTACGAGCAGTACTTC.

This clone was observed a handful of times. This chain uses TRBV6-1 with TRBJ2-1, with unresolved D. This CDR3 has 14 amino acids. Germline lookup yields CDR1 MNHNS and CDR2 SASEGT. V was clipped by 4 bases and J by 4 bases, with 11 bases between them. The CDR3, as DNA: TGTGCCAGCAGTGGACTTAGGGCGTACAATGAGCAGTTCTTC. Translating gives CASSGLRAYNEQFF.

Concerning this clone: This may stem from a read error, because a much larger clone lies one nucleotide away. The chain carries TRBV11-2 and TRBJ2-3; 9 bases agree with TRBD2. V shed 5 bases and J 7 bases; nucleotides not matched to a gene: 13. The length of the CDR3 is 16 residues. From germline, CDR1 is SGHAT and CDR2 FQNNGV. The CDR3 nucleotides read TGTGCCAGCAGCCCCGGGGGGGCTAGCGGGATTTATACGCAGTATTTT. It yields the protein CASSPGGASGIYTQYF.

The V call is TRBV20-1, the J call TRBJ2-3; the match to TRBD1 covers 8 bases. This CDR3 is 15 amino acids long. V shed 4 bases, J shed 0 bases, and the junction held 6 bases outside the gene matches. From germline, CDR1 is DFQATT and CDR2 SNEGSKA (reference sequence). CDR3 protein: CSATDRGISTDTQYF. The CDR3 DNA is TGCAGTGCTACCGACAGGGGAATTAGCACAGATACGCAGTATTTT.

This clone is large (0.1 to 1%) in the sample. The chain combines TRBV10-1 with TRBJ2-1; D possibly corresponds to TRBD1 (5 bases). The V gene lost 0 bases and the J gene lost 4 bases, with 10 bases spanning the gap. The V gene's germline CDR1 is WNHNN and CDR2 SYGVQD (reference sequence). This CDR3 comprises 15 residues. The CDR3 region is CASSESAAGYNEQFF. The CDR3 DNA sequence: TGCGCCAGCAGTGAGTCGGCGGCAGGGTACAATGAGCAGTTCTTC.

As DNA, the CDR3 is TGTGCCAGCAGTGAAGGATTGTGGAGTAACTATGGCTACACCTTC. It is translated as CASSEGLWSNYGYTF. The chain combines TRBV6-1 with TRBJ1-2; D gene ambiguous. Germline CDR1 MNHNS, CDR2 SASEGT. CDR3 size: 15 residues. Trimming took 1 base from V and 1 from J, leaving 10 bases between them.

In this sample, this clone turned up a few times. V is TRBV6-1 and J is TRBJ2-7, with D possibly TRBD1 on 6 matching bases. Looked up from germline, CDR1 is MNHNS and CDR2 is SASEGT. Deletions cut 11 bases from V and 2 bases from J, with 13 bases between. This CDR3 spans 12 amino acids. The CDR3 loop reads CAGARQAYEQYF. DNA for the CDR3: TGTGCCGGGGCTCGACAGGCCTACGAGCAGTACTTC.

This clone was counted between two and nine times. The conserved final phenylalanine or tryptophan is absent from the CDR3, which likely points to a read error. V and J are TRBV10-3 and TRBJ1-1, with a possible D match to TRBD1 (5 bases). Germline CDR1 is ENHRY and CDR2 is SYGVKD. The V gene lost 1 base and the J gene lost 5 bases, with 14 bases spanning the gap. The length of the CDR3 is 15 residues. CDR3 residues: CAISEYGGKRTEAFL. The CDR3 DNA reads TGTGCCATCAGTGAGTACGGGGGGAAGCGAACTGAAGCTTTCCTT.

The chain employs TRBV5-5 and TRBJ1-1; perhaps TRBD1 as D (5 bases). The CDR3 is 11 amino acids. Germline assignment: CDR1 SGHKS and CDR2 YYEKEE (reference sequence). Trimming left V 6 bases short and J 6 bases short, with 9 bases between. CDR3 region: CASTQGAEAFF. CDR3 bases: TGTGCCAGCACCCAGGGTGCTGAAGCTTTCTTT.

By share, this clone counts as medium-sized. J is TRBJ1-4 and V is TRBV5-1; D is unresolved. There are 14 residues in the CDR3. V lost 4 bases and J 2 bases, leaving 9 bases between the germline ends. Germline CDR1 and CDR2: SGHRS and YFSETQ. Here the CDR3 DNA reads TGCGCCAGCAGCCGACATCTCACTAATGAAAAACTGTTTTTT. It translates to CASSRHLTNEKLFF.

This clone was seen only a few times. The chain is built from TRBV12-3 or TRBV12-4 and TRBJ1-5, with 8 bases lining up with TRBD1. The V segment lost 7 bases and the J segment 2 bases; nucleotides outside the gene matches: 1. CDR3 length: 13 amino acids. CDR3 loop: CASKQGGNQPQHF. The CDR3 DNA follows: TGTGCCAGCAAACAGGGGGGCAATCAGCCCCAGCATTTT.

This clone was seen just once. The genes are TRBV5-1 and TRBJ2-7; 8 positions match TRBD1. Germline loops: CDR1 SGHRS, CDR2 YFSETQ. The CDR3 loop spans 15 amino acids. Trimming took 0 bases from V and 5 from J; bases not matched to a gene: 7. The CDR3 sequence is CASSLAGGRENEQYF. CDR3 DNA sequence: TGCGCCAGCAGCTTGGCAGGGGGCCGGGAGAACGAGCAGTACTTC. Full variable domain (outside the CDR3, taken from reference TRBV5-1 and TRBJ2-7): KAGVTQTPRYLIKTRGQQVTLSCSPISGHRSVSWYQQTPGQGLQFLFEYFSETQRNKGNFPGRFSGRQFSNSRSEMNVSTLELGDSALYLCASSLAGGRENEQYFGPGTRLTVT.

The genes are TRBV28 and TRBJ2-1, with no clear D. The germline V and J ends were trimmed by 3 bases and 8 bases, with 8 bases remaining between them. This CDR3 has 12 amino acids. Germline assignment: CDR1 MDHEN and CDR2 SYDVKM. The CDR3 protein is CASSFQTHEQFF. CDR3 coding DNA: TGTGCCAGCAGTTTTCAGACCCATGAGCAGTTCTTC.

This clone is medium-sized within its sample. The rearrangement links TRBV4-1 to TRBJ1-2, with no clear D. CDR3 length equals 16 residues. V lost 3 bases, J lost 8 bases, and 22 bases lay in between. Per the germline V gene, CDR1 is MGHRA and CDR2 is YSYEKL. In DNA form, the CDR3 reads TGCGCCAGCAGCCAGGAACCCTGGACCAGCGCGACCGGCTACACCTTC. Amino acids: CASSQEPWTSATGYTF.

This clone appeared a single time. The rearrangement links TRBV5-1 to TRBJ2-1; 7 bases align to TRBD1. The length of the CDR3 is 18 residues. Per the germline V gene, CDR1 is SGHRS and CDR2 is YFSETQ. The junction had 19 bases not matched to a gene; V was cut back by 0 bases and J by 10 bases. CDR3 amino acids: CASSLAEFVRQGGNEQFF. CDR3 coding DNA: TGCGCCAGCAGCTTGGCGGAGTTCGTTAGACAGGGTGGCAACGAGCAGTTCTTC.

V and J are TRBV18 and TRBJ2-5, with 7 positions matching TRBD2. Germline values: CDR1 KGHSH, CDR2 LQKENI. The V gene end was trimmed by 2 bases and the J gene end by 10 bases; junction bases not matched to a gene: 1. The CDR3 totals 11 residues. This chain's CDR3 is CASSPGGDQYF. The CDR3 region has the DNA TGTGCCAGCTCACCAGGGGGGGACCAGTACTTC. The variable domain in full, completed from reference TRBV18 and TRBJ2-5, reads NAGVMQNPRHLVRRRGQEARLRCSPMKGHSHVYWYRQLPEEGLKFMVYLQKENIIDESGMPKERFSAEFPKEGPSILRIQQVVRGDSAAYFCASSPGGDQYFGPGTRLLVL.